This TCR beta chain was captured by sequencing in a study of T cells in Graves' hyperthyroidism and ophthalmopathy. This clonotype was counted at least ten times. Its antigen is unknown. Germline CDR1 is DFQATT and CDR2 is SNEGSKA (reference sequence). The CDR3 runs to 13 residues. The V end lost 5 bases, the J end lost 1 base, and 12 bases lay between the germline ends. The investigators amplified TCR beta CDR3 regions from RNA transcripts. A set of HTBI primers served as the primers for a first-round RT-PCR of the TCR CDR3. MiXCR, run by TCRdb on the multiplex PCR reads, gives a single entry per CDR3 protein. This table has hundreds of thousands of distinct CDR3 sequences, approximately 14% appearing once. General study findings and limits: Model-based prediction identified ophthalmopathy a median roughly 5.9 months prior to its onset.

Exclusion of a patient resulted from uncontrolled infection, other autoimmune disease, pregnancy or lactation. The blood sample was taken at first hyperthyroidism diagnosis, before any ophthalmopathy symptoms. PBMCs stemmed from more than 7.5 ml fresh peripheral blood. J is TRBJ2-7 and V is TRBV20-1; a possible D gene is TRBD1 (6 bases). The sequencing sample was made of blood. The sequence derives from a woman aged 18 to 35 with Graves' hyperthyroidism that later progressed to Graves' ophthalmopathy. CDR3 sequence (DNA): TGCAGTGCTGCCCTCACAGGGTCCTACGAGCAGTACTTC. It yields the protein CSAALTGSYEQYF.